The source of this T cell receptor beta chain is a study of CD8 T cells in Susac syndrome. Study at large: When their blood was taken, the Susac syndrome patients had either not yet had any therapy, were taking corticosteroids, or were taking intravenous immunoglobulin alone.

A quantity of about 0.5 to 1 ug RNA underwent reverse transcription using random hexamers. TCRdb redid the calling of the immunoSEQ multiplex PCR reads with MiXCR, one entry per CDR3 protein. The table lists 200,000 to 250,000 distinct CDR3 sequences, 94% of them singletons. To note about this clonotype: What it binds is unknown.

Sequencing of TCR beta was undertaken in CD8+ and CD4+ T cells derived from blood. The authors negatively isolated CD8+ and CD4+ T cells and FACS-enriched TEMRA cells. General study results and limits: The authors found no clonal expansion in Susac syndrome CD4+ T cell repertoires.

This receptor was obtained from a human donor with Susac syndrome. The sequencing input was CD4+ T cells from PBMCs.

As DNA, the CDR3 is TGCGCCAGCAGCCAAGACGCAGGGGAAGGCAATCAGCCCCAGCATTTT. Translated: CASSQDAGEGNQPQHF. The chain recombines TRBV4-1 with TRBJ1-5; D is possibly TRBD1 (6 bases). Germline-derived CDR1 and CDR2 are MGHRA and YSYEKL. This CDR3 contains 16 residues. V was pared by 0 bases and J by 2 bases, with 11 bases between.